This T cell receptor beta chain stems from a study of identical twins. This clonotype occurred many times. The CDR3 sequence is 12 residues long. Germline V gene data show CDR1 as MGHDK and CDR2 as SYGVNS. With 7 bases clipped from V and 7 bases from J, the junction kept 6 bases outside the gene matches. MiXCR, applied by TCRdb to the 5' RACE reads, yields one record per CDR3 protein. Among approximately 600,000 distinct CDR3 sequences, about 7.1% were seen once, and the ten largest hold 1.6%. The sample was also reused in another study, on yellow fever vaccine responses in identical twins.

The receptor was derived from a woman between 18 and 29 years old in good health. The V gene is TRBV25-1, the J gene TRBJ2-7, with 8 bases lining up with TRBD2. Material: PBMCs. CDR3 nucleotides: TGTGCCAGCAAACGGGGGGGAGGGGAGCAGTACTTC. The encoded protein is CASKRGGGEQYF.